These T cell receptor beta chains were read from a single sample in a study of blood T cells in healthy people across ages. MiXCR, applied by TCRdb to the 5' RACE reads, yields one record per CDR3 protein. There are some 640,000 distinct CDR3 sequences in the sample; 25% to 35% occur only once, and 15% to 17% lies in the top ten. Input material: blood. These receptors all stem from a woman of 80 years or more in good health. The CDR3 runs from the conserved cysteine through the conserved F or W. The D gene is left open where the match is weak. Clone size is given for some rows only: seen once, a few or many times, or a class if the clone is expanded.

>.|TRBV9|.|TRBJ1-2
CASRSSLSYGYTF
TGTGCCAGCAGATCGAGTCTGTCCTATGGCTACACCTTC
>many|TRBV30|.|TRBJ1-2
CAWSEGGEYGYTF
TGTGCCTGGAGTGAGGGGGGCGAGTATGGCTACACCTTC
>few|TRBV24-1|TRBD2|TRBJ2-1
CATSDFIAGGVNEQFF
TGTGCCACCAGTGATTTTATAGCGGGGGGGGTAAATGAGCAGTTCTTC
>.|TRBV7-8|.|TRBJ2-3
CASSSPAVTQYF
TGTGCCAGCAGCTCCCCCGCGGTTACGCAGTATTTT
>many|TRBV5-1|.|TRBJ2-5
CASSLGAARTQYF
TGCGCCAGCAGCTTAGGGGCCGCTCGGACCCAGTACTTC
>.|TRBV4-1|TRBD1|TRBJ2-4
CASSQEGVGRGFKNIQYF
TGCGCCAGCAGCCAAGAGGGGGTAGGCAGGGGGTTCAAAAACATTCAGTACTTC
>.|TRBV5-1|TRBD1|TRBJ2-7
CASSPGTGKCEQYF
TGCGCCAGCAGCCCCGGGACAGGGAAGTGCGAGCAGTACTTC
>few|TRBV10-3|.|TRBJ1-5
CAISESLGGYQPQHF
TGTGCCATCAGTGAGTCGCTGGGTGGGTATCAGCCCCAGCATTTT
>many|TRBV7-8|.|TRBJ2-7
CASSLRTDYEQYF
TGTGCCAGCAGCCTCCGGACAGACTACGAGCAGTACTTC
>.|TRBV20-1|TRBD2|TRBJ2-3
CSASSGGPRSVAQYF
TGCAGTGCTTCTAGCGGGGGTCCCCGGTCGGTGGCGCAGTATTTT
>.|TRBV19|.|TRBJ2-2
CASDPPGNTGELFF
TGTGCCAGTGACCCCCCAGGCAACACCGGGGAGCTGTTTTTT
>few|TRBV20-1|TRBD2|TRBJ2-1
CSARRTSSYNEQFF
TGCAGTGCTAGGAGGACTAGCTCCTACAATGAGCAGTTCTTC
>many|TRBV9|TRBD1|TRBJ1-2
CASSRGQGTGGYTF
TGTGCCAGCAGCCGCGGACAGGGAACGGGGGGCTACACCTTC
>.|TRBV14|.|TRBJ1-1
CASSHRTSGGTEVFF
TGTGCCAGCAGCCATCGGACATCTGGGGGCACTGAAGTTTTCTTT
>.|TRBV6-2/TRBV6-3|.|TRBJ2-7
CASGGAGYNEQYF
TGTGCCAGTGGGGGGGCCGGTTACAATGAGCAGTACTTC
>many|TRBV27|.|TRBJ2-7
CASSTRRGSYEQYF
TGTGCCAGCAGTACCCGAAGAGGATCCTACGAGCAGTACTTC
>.|TRBV7-3|.|TRBJ2-3
CASSLGRAATDTQYF
TGTGCCAGCAGCTTGGGGCGGGCGGCTACAGATACGCAGTATTTT
>.|TRBV5-6|.|TRBJ2-3
CVSSLVPGTSTDTQYF
TGTGTCAGCAGCTTGGTGCCAGGAACTAGTACAGATACGCAGTATTTT
>few|TRBV28|.|TRBJ1-1
CASSLLGPSVAFF
TGTGCCAGCAGTTTGCTGGGCCCATCAGTAGCTTTCTTT
>few|TRBV25-1|.|TRBJ2-2
CASSRWGNTGELFF
TGTGCCAGCTCGAGATGGGGCAACACCGGGGAGCTGTTTTTT
>.|TRBV7-9|.|TRBJ1-2
CASSFGRELYTF
TGTGCCAGCAGCTTCGGGCGGGAGTTGTACACCTTC
>few|TRBV5-1|.|TRBJ2-1
CASSLDPYNEQFF
TGCGCCAGCAGTCTTGACCCCTACAATGAGCAGTTCTTC
>many|TRBV6-5|.|TRBJ2-3
CASSYSALEDTQYF
TGTGCCAGCAGTTACTCAGCTCTCGAGGATACGCAGTATTTT
>.|TRBV18|.|TRBJ2-7
CASSPGVSSYEQYF
TGTGCCAGCTCACCAGGGGTGTCCTCCTACGAGCAGTACTTC
>many|TRBV7-2|TRBD2|TRBJ2-3
CASSALAGAKADTQYF
TGTGCCAGCAGCGCCTTAGCGGGGGCTAAGGCAGATACGCAGTATTTT
>.|TRBV20-1|.|TRBJ2-1
CSAVPGTSAYNGQFF
TGCAGTGCTGTCCCCGGGACTTCGGCCTACAATGGGCAGTTCTTC
>few|TRBV6-5|.|TRBJ2-7
CASSSGTAGNEQYF
TGTGCCAGCAGTTCCGGGACGGCTGGGAACGAGCAGTACTTC
>.|TRBV23-1|.|TRBJ1-4
CASSRLSLAGLFF
TGCGCCAGCAGTCGCCTCTCACTAGCTGGACTGTTTTTT
>.|TRBV7-2|.|TRBJ2-1
CASSFLNYNEQFF
TGTGCCAGCAGCTTCTTAAACTACAATGAGCAGTTCTTC
>once|TRBV6-2/TRBV6-3|.|TRBJ2-1
CASSYSRASYEQFF
TGTGCCAGTAGTTACTCCAGGGCCTCCTACGAGCAGTTCTTC
>few|TRBV30|.|TRBJ1-6
CAWSGDETPLHF
TGTGCCTGGAGTGGGGACGAGACACCCCTCCACTTT
>many|TRBV4-1|TRBD2|TRBJ2-3
CASSQARAGGGTDTQYF
TGCGCCAGCAGCCAAGCCAGAGCGGGGGGTGGCACAGATACGCAGTATTTT
>many|TRBV7-2|.|TRBJ2-3
CASSQGGRPDTQYF
TGTGCCAGCAGCCAGGGGGGGCGGCCAGATACGCAGTATTTT
>many|TRBV7-2|.|TRBJ1-2
CASSLGGRGYGYTF
TGTGCCAGCAGCTTAGGAGGCCGAGGCTATGGCTACACCTTC
>many|TRBV7-9|TRBD2|TRBJ2-1
CASSPLELAGRHNEQFF
TGTGCCAGCAGCCCACTAGAACTAGCGGGGAGACACAATGAGCAGTTCTTC
>many|TRBV7-9|TRBD1|TRBJ1-5
CASSLERQGINQPQHF
TGTGCCAGCAGCTTAGAACGACAGGGGATAAATCAGCCCCAGCATTTT
>.|TRBV21-1|.|TRBJ1-5
CARPNPGTDKYSNQPQHF
TGTGCCAGGCCTAACCCGGGGACAGATAAGTATAGCAATCAGCCCCAGCATTTT
>many|TRBV7-9|TRBD2|TRBJ2-3
CASSLALAGGTDTQYF
TGTGCCAGCAGCTTAGCCCTAGCGGGAGGCACAGATACGCAGTATTTT
>many|TRBV10-3|.|TRBJ2-3
CAISGSLRGAADTQYF
TGTGCCATCAGTGGTAGTTTGCGAGGCGCGGCAGATACGCAGTATTTT
>many|TRBV7-2|TRBD1|TRBJ2-2
CASSWKGAWELFF
TGTGCCAGCAGCTGGAAGGGGGCGTGGGAGCTGTTTTTT
>many|TRBV6-1|TRBD1|TRBJ1-5
CASSATGDSNQPQHF
TGTGCCAGCAGTGCGACAGGGGATAGCAATCAGCCCCAGCATTTT
>.|TRBV20-1|TRBD2|TRBJ2-3
CSAIRLAGGSDTQYF
TGCAGTGCTATTAGACTAGCGGGGGGCTCAGATACGCAGTATTTT
>.|TRBV20-1|TRBD2|TRBJ2-7
CSASPAGDRSSEQYF
TGCAGTGCTAGTCCCGCGGGGGATAGGTCTTCCGAGCAGTACTTC
>many|TRBV30|TRBD1|TRBJ1-4
CAWRLTGSEKLFF
TGTGCCTGGAGGTTGACAGGGAGCGAAAAACTGTTTTTT
>many|TRBV27|TRBD1|TRBJ2-5
CASSLYGQGAETQYF
TGTGCCAGCAGTTTATACGGGCAGGGGGCAGAGACCCAGTACTTC
>many|TRBV7-2|.|TRBJ2-1
CASSSRGAGDEQFF
TGTGCCAGCAGCTCCCGGGGGGCCGGGGATGAGCAGTTCTTC